The TCR beta chain under discussion was sequenced for a study of cytomegalovirus exposure and HLA in healthy donors. Despite likely unrecorded immune exposures, the donors were nominally healthy at the time of sampling. PCR amplification relied on 60 Vbeta primers (plus 13 Jbeta primers). The table came from immunoSEQ multiplex PCR; TCRdb's copy has only in-frame clones and leaves some out. Of some 89,000 clones listed, 78% are singletons. As to this clone: Antigen unknown.

Whole-study findings and limits: Accurate prediction of HLA-A and HLA-B alleles (for most subjects) was reportedly achieved from TCR beta sequences. Altogether, 150 or so TCR beta chains were recorded as cytomegalovirus-associated.

The V end lost 4 bases, the J end lost 8 bases, and 25 bases lay between the germline ends. Germline assignment: CDR1 SGDLS and CDR2 YYNGEE. The CDR3 is 16 amino acids. Sequenced sample: PBMCs. This clonotype originated in a woman aged 40 to 50 in good health and CMV-seropositive. The V and J genes are TRBV9 and TRBJ2-7, with D possibly being TRBD2 (5 bases). As DNA, the CDR3 is TGTGCCAGCAGCCCCCAACCCGGAGGCTCCCTTGGCCAGCAGTACTTC. Amino acids: CASSPQPGGSLGQQYF.